This T cell receptor (beta chain) stems from a study of blood T cell repertoires in COVID-19. Original handling: Amplification of reference gene primers provided the estimated nucleated cell counts. TCRdb's table, derived via immunoSEQ multiplex PCR, lists solely in-frame clones and lacks some. V, J and clone size are taken as reported in that table, and D and trimming were inferred from the DNA itself. The repertoire holds 90,000 to 150,000 clones, with more than 80% as singletons. The CDR3 is 16 amino acids. Germline CDR1 is LNHDA and CDR2 is SQIVND (reference sequence). Trimming stripped 3 bases from V and 4 bases from J, with 18 bases between.

The chain couples TRBV19 to TRBJ1-1, with a weak D call TRBD1 (6 bases). The source is a human donor in a cohort sampled during active COVID-19. Sequences were obtained from peripheral blood. CDR3 in amino acids: CASSILLQGSSTEAFF. The CDR3 nucleotides read TGTGCCAGTAGTATCCTGCTTCAGGGGTCTAGCACTGAAGCTTTCTTT. Drawing the rest from reference TRBV19 and TRBJ1-1, the complete variable domain is DGGITQSPKYLFRKEGQNVTLSCEQNLNHDAMYWYRQDPGQGLRLIYYSQIVNDFQKGDIAEGYSVSREKKESFPLTVTSAQKNPTAFYLCASSILLQGSSTEAFFGQGTRLTVV.